Listed below are T cell receptor beta chains from one sample, sequenced in a study of T cell responses to AZD1222 COVID-19 vaccine. Some clones are missing from TCRdb's copy, which holds only in-frame ones; the method was immunoSEQ multiplex PCR. The repertoire consists of more than 85,000 clones, with around 93% occurring once and the leading ten covering roughly 7%. The source was peripheral blood, collected on day 0 of AZD1222 vaccination. Receptors originate from an adult in good health. Each CDR3 is given without its conserved first and last residue.

V gene	J gene	CDR3 protein
TRBV29-1	TRBJ1-2	SVDRHAFYGYT
TRBV5-6	TRBJ1-5	ASSWGLTPVQH
TRBV19	TRBJ1-6	ASSIRGVRNSPLH
TRBV10-2	TRBJ2-7	ASISMVSSYEQY
TRBV12-5	TRBJ1-6	ASGTGQGNNSPLH
TRBV12-3/TRBV12-4	TRBJ1-1	ASSLLGQGKAF
TRBV15	TRBJ1-1	ATSRARRGGPEAF
TRBV18	TRBJ2-7	ASSPPGGGQGVYEQY
TRBV19	TRBJ1-2	ASSPTGNYNYGYT
TRBV19	TRBJ1-5	ASQDRANQPQH
TRBV19	TRBJ1-5	ASSIARMNQPQH
TRBV24-1	TRBJ2-7	ATSDRARTDTYEQY
TRBV6-5	TRBJ2-2	ASRAGTRDTGELF
TRBV28	TRBJ1-1	ASSLFNIGGTEAF
TRBV19	TRBJ2-5	ASSSSGAWETQY
TRBV24-1	TRBJ1-1	ATRGTAKNTEAF
TRBV29-1	TRBJ1-2	SVGIGYGYT
TRBV19	TRBJ1-2	ASRAGTGLLNYGYT
TRBV25-1	TRBJ2-1	ASSWSTQQF
TRBV30	TRBJ1-3	AWGSRTVSGNTIY
TRBV28	TRBJ2-1	ASSLVTVGSYEQF
TRBV6-5	TRBJ1-1	ASSPGNPNTEAF
TRBV7-9	TRBJ1-2	ASSLDYGYT
TRBV28	TRBJ1-5	ASTFGGQGGKPQH
TRBV29-1	TRBJ2-3	SPAYFSTDTQY
TRBV11-2	TRBJ2-7	ASSFSDSTYEQY
TRBV15	TRBJ2-2	ATSSLGAVRLAGNTGELF
TRBV3-1/TRBV3-2	TRBJ2-2	ASSYQGSGVRSTGELF
TRBV7-9	TRBJ1-5	ASSYLAQPQH
TRBV11-3	TRBJ2-2	ASSLGGLAVINTGELF
TRBV29-1	TRBJ1-5	SVGTSNSNQPQH
TRBV5-6	TRBJ1-5	ASSLAGDSNQPQH
TRBV5-5	TRBJ1-6	ASTHQTGTNSPLH
TRBV7-7	TRBJ2-1	ASSPGIATDEQF
TRBV28	TRBJ2-7	ASSLLVGPSSYEQY
TRBV30	TRBJ2-1	AWKGAGGSREQF
TRBV10-1	TRBJ2-7	ASSAGQGTYEQY
TRBV11-2	TRBJ1-4	ASSLDPGTGGEKLF
TRBV5-1	TRBJ2-1	ASRYPTSGGLHNEQF
TRBV30	TRBJ1-1	AWSGRGNTEAF
TRBV27	TRBJ1-5	ASSQGTQPQH
TRBV10-2	TRBJ2-4	ASSPRSKLAKNIQY
TRBV19	TRBJ1-2	ASSYSNNYGYT
TRBV28	TRBJ2-4	ASRTNRGKNIQY
TRBV5-6	TRBJ1-4	ASSLAQHWDEKLF
TRBV28	TRBJ2-7	ASSLTGGIYEQY
TRBV7-8	TRBJ2-5	ASSLREVRRGETQY
TRBV5-5	TRBJ1-1	ASSLGTEAF
TRBV18	TRBJ2-7	ASSRGETYEQY
TRBV3-1/TRBV3-2	TRBJ2-3	ASSPASRLAGISTDTQY
TRBV27	TRBJ1-4	ASSPNRDALEKLF
TRBV10-3	TRBJ1-5	AIGGGPDQPQH